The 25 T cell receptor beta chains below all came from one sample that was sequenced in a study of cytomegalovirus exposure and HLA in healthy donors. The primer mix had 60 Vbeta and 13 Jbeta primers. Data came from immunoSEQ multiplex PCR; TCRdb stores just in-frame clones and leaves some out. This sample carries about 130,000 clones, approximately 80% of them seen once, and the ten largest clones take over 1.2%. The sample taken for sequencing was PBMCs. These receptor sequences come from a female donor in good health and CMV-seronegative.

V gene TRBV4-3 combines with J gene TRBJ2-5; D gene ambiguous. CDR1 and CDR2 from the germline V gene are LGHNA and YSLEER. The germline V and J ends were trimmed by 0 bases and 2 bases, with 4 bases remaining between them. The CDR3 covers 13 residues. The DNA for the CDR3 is TGCGCCAGCAGCCAAGACAGGCAAGAGACCCAGTACTTC. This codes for CASSQDRQETQYF.

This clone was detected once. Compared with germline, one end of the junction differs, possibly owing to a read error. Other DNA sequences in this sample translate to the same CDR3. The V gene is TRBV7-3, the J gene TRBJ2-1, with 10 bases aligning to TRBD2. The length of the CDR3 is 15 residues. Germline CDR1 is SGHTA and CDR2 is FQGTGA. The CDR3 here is CASSPGTSAYNEQFF. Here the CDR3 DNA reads TGTGCCAGCAGCCCCGGGACTAGCGCATACAATGAACAGTTCTTC.

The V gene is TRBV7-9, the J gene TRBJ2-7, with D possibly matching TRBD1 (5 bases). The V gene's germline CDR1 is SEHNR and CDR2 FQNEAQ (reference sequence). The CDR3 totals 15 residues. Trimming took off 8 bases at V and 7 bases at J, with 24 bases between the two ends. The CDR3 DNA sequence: TGTGCCAGCTACGCCTGGGGCTCGCCGAGGTCAGAGCAGTACTTC. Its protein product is CASYAWGSPRSEQYF.

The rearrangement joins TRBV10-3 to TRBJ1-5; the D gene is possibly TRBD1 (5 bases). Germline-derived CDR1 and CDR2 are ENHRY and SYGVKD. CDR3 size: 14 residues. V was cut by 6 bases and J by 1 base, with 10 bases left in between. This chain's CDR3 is CAISTGVSNQPQHF. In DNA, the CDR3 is TGTGCCATCAGCACAGGAGTAAGCAATCAGCCCCAGCATTTT.

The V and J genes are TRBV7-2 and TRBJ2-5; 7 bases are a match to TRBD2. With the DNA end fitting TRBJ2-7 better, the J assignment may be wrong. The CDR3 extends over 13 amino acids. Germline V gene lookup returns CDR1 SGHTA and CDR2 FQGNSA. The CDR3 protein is CASSLAGRDEQYF. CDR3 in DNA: TGTGCCAGCAGCTTAGCAGGGAGGGACGAGCAGTACTTC.

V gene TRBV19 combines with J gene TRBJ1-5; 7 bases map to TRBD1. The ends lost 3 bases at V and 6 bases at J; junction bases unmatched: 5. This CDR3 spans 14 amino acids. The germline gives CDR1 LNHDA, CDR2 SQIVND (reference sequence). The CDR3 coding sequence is TGTGCCAGTAGTATTCTAGGGACAGCTCAGCCCCAGCATTTT. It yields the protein CASSILGTAQPQHF.

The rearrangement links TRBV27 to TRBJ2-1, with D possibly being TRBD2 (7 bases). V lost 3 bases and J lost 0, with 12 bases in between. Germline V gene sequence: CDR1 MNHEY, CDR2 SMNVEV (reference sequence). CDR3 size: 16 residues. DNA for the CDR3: TGTGCCAGCAGTTTCGGGGGGCGCGTCTCCTACAATGAGCAGTTCTTC. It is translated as CASSFGGRVSYNEQFF.

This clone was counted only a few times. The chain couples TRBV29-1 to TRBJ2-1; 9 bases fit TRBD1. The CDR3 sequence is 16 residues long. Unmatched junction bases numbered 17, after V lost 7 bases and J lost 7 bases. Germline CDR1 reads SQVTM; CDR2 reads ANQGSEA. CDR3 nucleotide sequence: TGCAGCGCGCCAAATCTCGGGACAGGGTCCAATAATGAGCAGTTCTTC. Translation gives CSAPNLGTGSNNEQFF.

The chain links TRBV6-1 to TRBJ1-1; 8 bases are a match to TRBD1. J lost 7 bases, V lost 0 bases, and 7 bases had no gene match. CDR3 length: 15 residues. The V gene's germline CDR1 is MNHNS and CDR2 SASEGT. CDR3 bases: TGTGCCAGCAGTGAAGCTGGGGCAGGGGGCGATGAAGCTTTCTTT. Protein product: CASSEAGAGGDEAFF.

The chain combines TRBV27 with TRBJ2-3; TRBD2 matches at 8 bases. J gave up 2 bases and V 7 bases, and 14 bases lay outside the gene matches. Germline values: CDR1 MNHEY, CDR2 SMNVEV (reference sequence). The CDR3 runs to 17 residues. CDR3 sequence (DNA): TGTGCCAGCATTCTGATATTAGCGGGAAAAATCACAGATACGCAGTATTTT. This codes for CASILILAGKITDTQYF.

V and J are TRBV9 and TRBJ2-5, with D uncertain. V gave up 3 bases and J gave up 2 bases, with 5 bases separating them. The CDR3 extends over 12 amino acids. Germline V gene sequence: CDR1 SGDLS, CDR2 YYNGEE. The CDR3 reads CASSGGQETQYF. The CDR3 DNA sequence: TGTGCCAGCAGCGGAGGACAAGAGACCCAGTACTTC.

The DNA for the CDR3 is TGTGCCAGCGCCCGGGGGGACACTGAAGCTTTCTTT. Its translation is CASARGDTEAFF. The chain carries TRBV18 and TRBJ1-1, with D maybe TRBD1 (5 bases). Trimming cost V 8 bases and J 3 bases, with 10 bases left between them. Germline-derived CDR1 and CDR2 are KGHSH and LQKENI. The CDR3 has 12 amino acids.

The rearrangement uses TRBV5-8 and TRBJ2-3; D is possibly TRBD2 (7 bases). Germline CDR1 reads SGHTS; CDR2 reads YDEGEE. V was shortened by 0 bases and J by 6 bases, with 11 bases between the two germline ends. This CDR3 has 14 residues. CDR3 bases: TGTGCCAGCAGCTTGGAAGCGGGACATGATACGCAGTATTTT. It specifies CASSLEAGHDTQYF.

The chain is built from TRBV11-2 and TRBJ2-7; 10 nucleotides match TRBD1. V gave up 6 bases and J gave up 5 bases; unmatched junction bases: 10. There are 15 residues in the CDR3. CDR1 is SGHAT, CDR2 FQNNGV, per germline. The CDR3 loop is CASSSPGQGFHEQYF. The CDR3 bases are TGTGCCAGCAGTTCACCGGGACAGGGGTTCCACGAGCAGTACTTC.

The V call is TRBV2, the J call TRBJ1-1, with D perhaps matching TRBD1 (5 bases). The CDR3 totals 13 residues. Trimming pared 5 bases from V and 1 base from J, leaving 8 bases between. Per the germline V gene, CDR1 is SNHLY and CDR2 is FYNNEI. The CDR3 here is CASSIDRNTEAFF. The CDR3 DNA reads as TGTGCCAGCAGTATTGACAGGAACACTGAAGCTTTCTTT.

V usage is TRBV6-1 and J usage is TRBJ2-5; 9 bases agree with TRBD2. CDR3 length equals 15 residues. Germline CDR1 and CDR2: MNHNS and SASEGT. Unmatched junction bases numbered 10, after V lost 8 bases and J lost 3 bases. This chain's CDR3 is CASGGYAGGEETQYF. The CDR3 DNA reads TGTGCCAGCGGGGGGTATGCGGGAGGGGAAGAGACCCAGTACTTC.

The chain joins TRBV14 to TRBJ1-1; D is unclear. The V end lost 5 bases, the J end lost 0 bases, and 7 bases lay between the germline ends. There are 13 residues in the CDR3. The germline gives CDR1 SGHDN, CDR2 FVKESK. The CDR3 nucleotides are TGTGCCAGCAGCTCACTCATGAACACTGAAGCTTTCTTT. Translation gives CASSSLMNTEAFF.

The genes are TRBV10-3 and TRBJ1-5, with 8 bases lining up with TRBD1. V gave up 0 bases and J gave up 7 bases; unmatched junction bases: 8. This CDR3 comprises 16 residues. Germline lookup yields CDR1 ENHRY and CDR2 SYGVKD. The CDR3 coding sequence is TGTGCCATCAGTGAGTCTGGGCCAGGGGGCGACCAGCCCCAGCATTTT. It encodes CAISESGPGGDQPQHF.

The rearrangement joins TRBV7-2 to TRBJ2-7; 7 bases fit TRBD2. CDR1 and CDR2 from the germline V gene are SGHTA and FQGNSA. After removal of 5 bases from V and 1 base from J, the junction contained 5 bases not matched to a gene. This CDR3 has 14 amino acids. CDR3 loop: CASSTRTRSYEQYF. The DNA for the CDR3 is TGTGCCAGCAGCACTCGGACTAGATCCTACGAGCAGTACTTC.

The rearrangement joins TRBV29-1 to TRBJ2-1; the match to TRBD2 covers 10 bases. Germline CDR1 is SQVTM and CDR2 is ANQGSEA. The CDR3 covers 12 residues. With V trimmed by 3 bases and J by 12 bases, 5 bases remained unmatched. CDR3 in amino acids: CSVDLAGVGQFF. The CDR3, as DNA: TGCAGCGTTGACCTAGCGGGAGTTGGGCAGTTCTTC.

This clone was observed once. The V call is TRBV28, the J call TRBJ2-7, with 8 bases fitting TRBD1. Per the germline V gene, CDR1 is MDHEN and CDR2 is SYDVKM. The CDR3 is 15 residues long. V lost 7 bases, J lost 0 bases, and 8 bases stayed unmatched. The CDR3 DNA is TGTGCCAGCACCGGACAGGGCAGGAGCTCCTACGAGCAGTACTTC. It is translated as CASTGQGRSSYEQYF.

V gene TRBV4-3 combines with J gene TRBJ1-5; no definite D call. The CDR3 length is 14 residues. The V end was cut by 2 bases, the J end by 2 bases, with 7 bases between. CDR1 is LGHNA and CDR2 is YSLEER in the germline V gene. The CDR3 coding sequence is TGCGCCAGCAGCCAAAGCCCTGGCAATCAGCCCCAGCATTTT. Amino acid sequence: CASSQSPGNQPQHF.

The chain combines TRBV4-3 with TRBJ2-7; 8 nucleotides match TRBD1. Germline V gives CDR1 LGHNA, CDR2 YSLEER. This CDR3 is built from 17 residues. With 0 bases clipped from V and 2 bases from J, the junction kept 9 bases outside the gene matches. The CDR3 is CASSQDLMTGETYEQYF. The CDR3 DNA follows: TGCGCCAGCAGCCAAGATTTGATGACAGGGGAGACCTACGAGCAGTACTTC.

The CDR3, as DNA: TGTGCCAGCTCCCCAACAGGGGGCAATCAGCCCCAGCATTTT. This translates into CASSPTGGNQPQHF. The chain has TRBV18 and TRBJ1-5; 7 positions agree with TRBD1. The junction had 4 bases not matched to a gene; V was cut back by 6 bases and J by 2 bases. CDR3 length equals 14 residues. Germline CDR1 is KGHSH and CDR2 is LQKENI.

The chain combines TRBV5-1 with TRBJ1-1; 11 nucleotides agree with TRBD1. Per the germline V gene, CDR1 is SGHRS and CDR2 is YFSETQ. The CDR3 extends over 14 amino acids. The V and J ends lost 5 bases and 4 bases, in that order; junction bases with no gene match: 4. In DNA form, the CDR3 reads TGCGCCAGCAGATCCGGGACAGGGGGCACTGAAGCTTTCTTT. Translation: CASRSGTGGTEAFF.